This is a list of T cell receptor beta chains from one sample in a study of cytomegalovirus exposure and HLA in healthy donors. The repertoire was sequenced with immunoSEQ multiplex PCR; TCRdb's copy has only in-frame clones and lacks some. The profile shows fewer than 200,000 clones, roughly 85% of them singletons. The sequencing sample was made of PBMCs. Every receptor here comes from a man younger than 35 in good health and CMV-seropositive. Each CDR3 is given with its conserved first and last residue. D genes are given only for firm matches. Not every row has a clone size; where given, it reads once, few, many or a size class.

CASTYRENTEAFF,TGTGCCAGCACCTACAGGGAGAACACTGAAGCTTTCTTT,.,TRBJ1-1,TRBV5-5,.
CASSQGAGGADTQYF,TGTGCCAGCAGCCAAGGAGCGGGGGGGGCAGATACGCAGTATTTT,TRBD2,TRBJ2-3,TRBV4-2,few
CASSLVQGVYNEQFF,TGCGCCAGCAGCTTAGTACAGGGGGTGTACAATGAGCAGTTCTTC,TRBD1,TRBJ2-1,TRBV5-1,.
CASSSGLAGGNEQFF,TGTGCCAGCAGCTCCGGACTAGCGGGAGGCAATGAGCAGTTCTTC,TRBD2,TRBJ2-1,TRBV7-3,.
CASSLQGSGQPQHF,TGTGCCAGCAGCCTACAGGGATCTGGTCAGCCCCAGCATTTT,.,TRBJ1-5,TRBV13,.
CAGGGTSGYSYEQYF,TGTGCCGGGGGGGGCACCAGCGGGTACTCCTACGAGCAGTACTTC,.,TRBJ2-7,TRBV30,.
CASSVAGVGDTQYF,TGTGCCAGCAGCGTAGCCGGGGTTGGAGATACGCAGTATTTT,.,TRBJ2-3,TRBV9,.
CASSTGNTEAFF,TGTGCCAGCAGTACGGGGAACACTGAAGCTTTCTTT,.,TRBJ1-1,TRBV27,.
CASSLTWDTENTEAFF,TGTGCCAGCTCACTAACTTGGGACACGGAGAACACTGAAGCTTTCTTT,.,TRBJ1-1,TRBV18,.
CASSPEGAGNQPQHF,TGCGCCAGCAGCCCTGAGGGGGCAGGCAATCAGCCCCAGCATTTT,TRBD1,TRBJ1-5,TRBV5-1,few
CASSPKPGVVAEQYF,TGTGCCAGCAGCCCGAAGCCAGGGGTAGTGGCCGAGCAGTACTTC,.,TRBJ2-7,TRBV11-2,.
CASRRLAGEETQYF,TGTGCCAGCAGGCGACTAGCGGGGGAAGAGACCCAGTACTTC,TRBD2,TRBJ2-5,TRBV27,.